This entry features one TCR beta chain sequence. The antigen is not known. CTLA-4 blockade with ipilimumab, together with focal radiation, was given to patients with chemo-refractory metastatic non-small-cell lung cancer. This sample is drawn from a study of radiotherapy plus CTLA-4 blockade in lung cancer. Whole-study context: Overall, approximately 17% of patients showed an objective response, while 31% attained disease control.

General study results and limits: Early blood T cell clone changes and increased post-radiation serum interferon-beta were reportedly the strongest response predictors. TCR clones from tumors expanded in blood after radiotherapy plus ipilimumab.

Profiling relied on immunoSEQ multiplex PCR, and the TCRdb table lists in-frame clones only, not all of them. In the table there are tens of thousands of clones, roughly four fifths of which are singletons. The CDR3 totals 13 residues. The germline gives CDR1 MGHDK, CDR2 SYGVNS. V gave up 4 bases and J gave up 4 bases, with 10 bases separating them. The sequence came from a human donor with non-small cell lung cancer who had stable disease on radiotherapy plus ipilimumab. The starting material was peripheral blood, obtained from a patient treated with radiotherapy plus ipilimumab. V gene TRBV25-1 combines with J gene TRBJ1-1; TRBD1 is a possible D gene (6 bases). The CDR3 coding sequence is TGTGCCAGCAGTGTCGGACAGCGCACTGAAGCTTTCTTT. Amino acids: CASSVGQRTEAFF.